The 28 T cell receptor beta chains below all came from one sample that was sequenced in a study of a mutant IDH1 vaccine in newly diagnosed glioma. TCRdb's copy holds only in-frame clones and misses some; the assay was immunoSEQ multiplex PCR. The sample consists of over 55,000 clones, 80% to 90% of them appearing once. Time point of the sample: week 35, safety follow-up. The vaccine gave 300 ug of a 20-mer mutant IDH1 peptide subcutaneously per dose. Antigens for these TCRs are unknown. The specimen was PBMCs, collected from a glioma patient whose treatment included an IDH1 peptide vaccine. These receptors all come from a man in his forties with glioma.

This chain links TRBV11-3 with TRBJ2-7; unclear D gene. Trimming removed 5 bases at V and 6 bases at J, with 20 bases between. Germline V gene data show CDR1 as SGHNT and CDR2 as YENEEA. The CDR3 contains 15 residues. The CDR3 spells CASSVSTSPSAEQYF. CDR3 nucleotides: TGTGCCAGCAGCGTCTCGACCTCCCCCTCCGCCGAGCAGTACTTC.

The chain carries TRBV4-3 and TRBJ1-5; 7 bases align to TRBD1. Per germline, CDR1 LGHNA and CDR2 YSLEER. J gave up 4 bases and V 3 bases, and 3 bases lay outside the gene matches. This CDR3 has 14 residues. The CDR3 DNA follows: TGCGCCAGCAGCCATGACAGGGTTAATCAGCCCCAGCATTTT. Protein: CASSHDRVNQPQHF.

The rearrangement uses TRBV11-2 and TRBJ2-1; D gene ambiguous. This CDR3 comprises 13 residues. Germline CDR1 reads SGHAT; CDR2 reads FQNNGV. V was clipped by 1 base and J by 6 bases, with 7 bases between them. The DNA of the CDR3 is TGTGCCAGCAGCTTAGGGGATGGCAATGAGCAGTTCTTC. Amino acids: CASSLGDGNEQFF.

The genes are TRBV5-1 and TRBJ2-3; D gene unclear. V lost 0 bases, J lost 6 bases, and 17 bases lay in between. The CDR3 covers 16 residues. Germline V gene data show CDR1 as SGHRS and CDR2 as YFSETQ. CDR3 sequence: CASSLAGLFAHDTQYF. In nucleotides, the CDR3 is TGCGCCAGCAGCTTGGCCGGGCTATTCGCACATGATACGCAGTATTTT. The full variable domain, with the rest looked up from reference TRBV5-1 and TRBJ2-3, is KAGVTQTPRYLIKTRGQQVTLSCSPISGHRSVSWYQQTPGQGLQFLFEYFSETQRNKGNFPGRFSGRQFSNSRSEMNVSTLELGDSALYLCASSLAGLFAHDTQYFGPGTRLTVL.

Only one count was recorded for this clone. CDR3 region: CASRLAGSYEQYF. CDR3 in DNA: TGTGCCAGCAGACTAGCGGGTTCCTACGAGCAGTACTTC. V usage is TRBV25-1 and J usage is TRBJ2-5, with 9 positions matching TRBD2. The J call may be mistaken, given a closer DNA end match to TRBJ2-7. The CDR3 length is 13 residues. The germline gives CDR1 MGHDK, CDR2 SYGVNS.

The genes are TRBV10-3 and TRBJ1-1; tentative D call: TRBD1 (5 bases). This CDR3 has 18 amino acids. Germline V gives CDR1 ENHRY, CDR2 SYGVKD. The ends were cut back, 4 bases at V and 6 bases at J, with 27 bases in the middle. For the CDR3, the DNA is TGTGCCATCAGTGTTGGTTATAGGGGAGGGGCGTCTATGGCTGAAGCTTTCTTT. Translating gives CAISVGYRGGASMAEAFF.

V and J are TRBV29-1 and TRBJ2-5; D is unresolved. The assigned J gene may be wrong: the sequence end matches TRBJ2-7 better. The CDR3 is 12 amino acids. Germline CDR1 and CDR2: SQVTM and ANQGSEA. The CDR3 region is CSESNGSREQYF. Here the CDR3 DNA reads TGCAGCGAATCAAACGGGTCCCGCGAGCAGTACTTC.

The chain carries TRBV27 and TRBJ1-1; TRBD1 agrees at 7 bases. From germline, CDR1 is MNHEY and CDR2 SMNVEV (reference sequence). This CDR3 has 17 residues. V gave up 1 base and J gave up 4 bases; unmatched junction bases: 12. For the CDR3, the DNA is TGTGCCAGCAGTTTATTCCCCTCCAGGGGGGACAGCACTGAAGCTTTCTTT. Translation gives CASSLFPSRGDSTEAFF.

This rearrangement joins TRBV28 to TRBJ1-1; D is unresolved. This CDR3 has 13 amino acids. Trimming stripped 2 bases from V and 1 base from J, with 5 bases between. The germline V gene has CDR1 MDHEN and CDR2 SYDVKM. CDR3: CASSLIGNTEAFF. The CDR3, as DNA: TGTGCCAGCAGTTTAATTGGGAACACTGAAGCTTTCTTT.

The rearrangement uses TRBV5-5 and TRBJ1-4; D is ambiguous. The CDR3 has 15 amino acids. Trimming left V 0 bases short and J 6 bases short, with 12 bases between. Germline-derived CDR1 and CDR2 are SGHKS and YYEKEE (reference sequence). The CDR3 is CASSLVGSGHEKLFF. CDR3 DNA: TGTGCCAGCAGCTTGGTTGGGAGTGGGCATGAAAAACTGTTTTTT.

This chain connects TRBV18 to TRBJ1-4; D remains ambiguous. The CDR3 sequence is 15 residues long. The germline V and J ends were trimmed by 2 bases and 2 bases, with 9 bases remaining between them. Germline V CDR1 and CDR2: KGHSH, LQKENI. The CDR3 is CASSPSQQTNEKLFF. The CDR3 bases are TGTGCCAGCTCACCAAGTCAACAGACTAATGAAAAACTGTTTTTT.

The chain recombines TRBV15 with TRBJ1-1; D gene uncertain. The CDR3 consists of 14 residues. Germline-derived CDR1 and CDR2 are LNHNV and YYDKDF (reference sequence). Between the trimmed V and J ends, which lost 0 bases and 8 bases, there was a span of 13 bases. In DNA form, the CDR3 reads TGTGCCACCAGCAGAGATGTTTTACAACGGGAAGCTTTCTTT. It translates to CATSRDVLQREAFF.

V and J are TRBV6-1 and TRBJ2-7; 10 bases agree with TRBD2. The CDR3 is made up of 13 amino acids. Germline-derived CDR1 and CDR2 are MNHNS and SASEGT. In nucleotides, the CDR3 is TGTGCGGGAGGGCTAGCGGGGGTCTACGAGCAGTACTTC. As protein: CAGGLAGVYEQYF.

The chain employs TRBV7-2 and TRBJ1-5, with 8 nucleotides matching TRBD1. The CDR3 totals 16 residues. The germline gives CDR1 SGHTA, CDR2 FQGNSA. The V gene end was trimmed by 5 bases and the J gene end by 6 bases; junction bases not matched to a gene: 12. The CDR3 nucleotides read TGTGCCAGCAGCCCCCCGCTACAGGGGGGGAGTCAGCCCCAGCATTTT. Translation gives CASSPPLQGGSQPQHF.

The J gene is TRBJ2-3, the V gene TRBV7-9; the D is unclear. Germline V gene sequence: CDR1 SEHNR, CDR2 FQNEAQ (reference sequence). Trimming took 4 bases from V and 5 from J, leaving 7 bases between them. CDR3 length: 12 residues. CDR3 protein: CASSSGRDTQYF. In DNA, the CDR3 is TGTGCCAGCAGCTCTGGTAGAGATACGCAGTATTTT.

The CDR3 coding sequence is TGTGCCAGCTCACCCACGGGCACCCCCTATGGCTACACCTTC. It codes for CASSPTGTPYGYTF. This chain connects TRBV18 to TRBJ1-2; D unresolved. CDR3 size: 14 residues. CDR1 KGHSH and CDR2 LQKENI come from the germline V gene. The germline V and J ends were trimmed by 3 bases and 4 bases, with 12 bases remaining between them.

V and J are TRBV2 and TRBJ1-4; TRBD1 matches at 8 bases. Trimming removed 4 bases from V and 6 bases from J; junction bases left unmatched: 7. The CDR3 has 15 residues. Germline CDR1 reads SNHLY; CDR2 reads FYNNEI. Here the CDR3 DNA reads TGTGCCAGCAGTGCTTCAGGGGGCGGATATGAAAAACTGTTTTTT. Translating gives CASSASGGGYEKLFF.

This chain's CDR3 is CSVALLYNEQFF. The CDR3 coding sequence is TGCAGCGTTGCACTTCTATACAATGAGCAGTTCTTC. This chain connects TRBV29-1 to TRBJ2-1; no firm D call. The length of the CDR3 is 12 residues. From germline, CDR1 is SQVTM and CDR2 ANQGSEA. V was cut by 4 bases and J by 4 bases, with 8 bases left in between.

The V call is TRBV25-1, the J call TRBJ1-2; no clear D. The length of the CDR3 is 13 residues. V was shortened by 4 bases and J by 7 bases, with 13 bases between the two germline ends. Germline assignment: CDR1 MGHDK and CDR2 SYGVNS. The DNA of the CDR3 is TGTGCCAGCAGTGTTCGAAAGGGTGGTGGCTACACCTTC. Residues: CASSVRKGGGYTF.

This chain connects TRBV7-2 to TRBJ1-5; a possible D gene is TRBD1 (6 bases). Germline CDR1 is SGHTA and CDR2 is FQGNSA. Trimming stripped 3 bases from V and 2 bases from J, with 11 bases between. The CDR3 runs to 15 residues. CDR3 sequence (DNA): TGTGCCAGCAGCTTGCAGGGGCATGGCAATCAGCCCCAGCATTTT. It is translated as CASSLQGHGNQPQHF.

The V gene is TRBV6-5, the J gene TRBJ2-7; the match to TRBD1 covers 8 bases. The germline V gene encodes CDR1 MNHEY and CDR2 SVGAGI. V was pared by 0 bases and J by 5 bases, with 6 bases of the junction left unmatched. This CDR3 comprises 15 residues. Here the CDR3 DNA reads TGTGCCAGCAGTTACTCGTGGACAGGGTACAACGAGCAGTACTTC. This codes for CASSYSWTGYNEQYF.

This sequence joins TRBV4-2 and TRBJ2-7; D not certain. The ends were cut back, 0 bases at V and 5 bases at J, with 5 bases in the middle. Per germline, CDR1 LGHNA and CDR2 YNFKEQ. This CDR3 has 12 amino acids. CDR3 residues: CASSQDRHEQYF. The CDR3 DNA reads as TGTGCCAGCAGCCAAGATCGGCACGAGCAGTACTTC.

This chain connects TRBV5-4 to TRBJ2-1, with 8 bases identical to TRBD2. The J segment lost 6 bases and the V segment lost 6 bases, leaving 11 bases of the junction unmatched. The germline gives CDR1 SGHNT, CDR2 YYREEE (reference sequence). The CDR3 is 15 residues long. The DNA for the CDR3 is TGTGCCAGCACCGTGCGGAGCGGGAGTATCAATGAGCAGTTCTTC. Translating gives CASTVRSGSINEQFF. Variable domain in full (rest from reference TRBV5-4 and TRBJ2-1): ETGVTQSPTHLIKTRGQQVTLRCSSQSGHNTVSWYQQALGQGPQFIFQYYREEENGRGNFPPRFSGLQFPNYSSELNVNALELDDSALYLCASTVRSGSINEQFFGPGTRLTVL.

The CDR3 here is CASSLDRGDDTQYF. Written as DNA, the CDR3 is TGTGCCAGCAGCTTAGACAGGGGGGACGATACGCAGTATTTT. The chain links TRBV5-4 to TRBJ2-3; 9 nucleotides agree with TRBD1. The CDR3 is 14 residues long. In germline, CDR1 is SGHNT, CDR2 YYREEE (reference sequence). V was clipped by 2 bases and J by 6 bases; unmatched bases: 4.

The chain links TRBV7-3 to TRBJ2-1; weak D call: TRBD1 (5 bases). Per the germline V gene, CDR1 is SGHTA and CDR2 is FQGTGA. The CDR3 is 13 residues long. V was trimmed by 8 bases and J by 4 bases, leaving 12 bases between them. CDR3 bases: TGTGCCAGCGCTGCCCAGGGATACAATGAGCAGTTCTTC. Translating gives CASAAQGYNEQFF. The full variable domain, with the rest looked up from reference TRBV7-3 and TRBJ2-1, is GAGVSQTPSNKVTEKGKYVELRCDPISGHTALYWYRQSLGQGPEFLIYFQGTGAADDSGLPNDRFFAVRPEGSVSTLKIQRTERGDSAVYLCASAAQGYNEQFFGPGTRLTVL.

CDR3 loop: CATSQPGLSSGNTIYF. The CDR3 nucleotides are TGTGCCACATCCCAACCGGGACTCAGCTCTGGAAACACCATATATTTT. The genes are TRBV10-3 and TRBJ1-3; tentatively, D is TRBD1 (5 bases). The V end lost 10 bases, the J end lost 0 bases, and 19 bases lay between the germline ends. Germline CDR1 is ENHRY and CDR2 is SYGVKD. The CDR3 is made up of 16 amino acids.

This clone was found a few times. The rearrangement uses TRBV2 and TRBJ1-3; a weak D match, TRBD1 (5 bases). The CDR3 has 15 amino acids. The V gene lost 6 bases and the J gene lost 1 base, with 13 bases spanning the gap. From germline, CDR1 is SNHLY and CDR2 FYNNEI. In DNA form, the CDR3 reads TGTGCCAGCAGAGCCCAACAGGTGTCTGGAAACACCATATATTTT. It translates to CASRAQQVSGNTIYF. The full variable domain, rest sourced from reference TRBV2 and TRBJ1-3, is EPEVTQTPSHQVTQMGQEVILRCVPISNHLYFYWYRQILGQKVEFLVSFYNNEISEKSEIFDDQFSVERPDGSNFTLKIRSTKLEDSAMYFCASRAQQVSGNTIYFGEGSWLTVV.

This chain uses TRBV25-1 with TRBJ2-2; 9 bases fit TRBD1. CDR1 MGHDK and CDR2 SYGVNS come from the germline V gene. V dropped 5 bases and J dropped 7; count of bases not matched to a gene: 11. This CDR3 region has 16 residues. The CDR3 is CASSKRTGDIVGELFF. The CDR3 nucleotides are TGTGCCAGCAGTAAGCGGACAGGGGATATAGTCGGGGAGCTGTTTTTT.